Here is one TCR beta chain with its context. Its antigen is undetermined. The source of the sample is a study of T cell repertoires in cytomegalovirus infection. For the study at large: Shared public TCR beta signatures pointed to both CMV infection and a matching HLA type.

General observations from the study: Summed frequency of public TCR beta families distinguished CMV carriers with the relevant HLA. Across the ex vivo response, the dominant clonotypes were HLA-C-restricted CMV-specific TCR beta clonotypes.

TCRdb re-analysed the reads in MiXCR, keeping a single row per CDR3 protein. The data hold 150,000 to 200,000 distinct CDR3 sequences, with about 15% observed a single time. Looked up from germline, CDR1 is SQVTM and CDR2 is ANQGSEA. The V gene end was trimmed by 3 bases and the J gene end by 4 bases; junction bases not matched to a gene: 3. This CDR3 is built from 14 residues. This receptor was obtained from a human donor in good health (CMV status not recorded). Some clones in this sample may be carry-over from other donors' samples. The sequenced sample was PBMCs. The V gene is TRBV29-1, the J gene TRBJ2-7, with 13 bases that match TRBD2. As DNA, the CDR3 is TGCAGCGTTGAGCGGACTAGCGGGAGTTACGAGCAGTACTTC. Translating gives CSVERTSGSYEQYF.